Listed here are 27 T cell receptor beta chains from one sample, sequenced in a study of blood T cell repertoires in COVID-19. Sequencing was performed with immunoSEQ multiplex PCR; in TCRdb, only in-frame clones are kept and a portion is missing. Counted here are about 160,000 clones, 82% occurring once; the ten biggest clones make up around a fifth. The sample comprised peripheral blood. These receptors came from a woman over 75 with acute or convalescent COVID-19.

V usage is TRBV7-9 and J usage is TRBJ1-1; D is undetermined. Germline V lookup: CDR1 SEHNR, CDR2 FQNEAQ (reference sequence). The CDR3 has 15 residues. The germline V and J ends were trimmed by 1 base and 8 bases, with 17 bases remaining between them. CDR3 residues: CASSLDRFGVGEAFF. CDR3 nucleotide sequence: TGTGCCAGCAGCTTAGATCGGTTCGGGGTGGGAGAAGCTTTCTTT. Drawing the rest from reference TRBV7-9 and TRBJ1-1, the complete variable domain is DTGVSQNPRHKITKRGQNVTFRCDPISEHNRLYWYRQTLGQGPEFLTYFQNEAQLEKSRLLSDRFSAERPKGSFSTLEIQRTEQGDSAMYLCASSLDRFGVGEAFFGQGTRLTVV.

The chain combines TRBV11-2 with TRBJ1-2; no clear D gene. Germline V lookup: CDR1 SGHAT, CDR2 FQNNGV. This CDR3 contains 16 residues. Trimming cost V 8 bases and J 2 bases, with 21 bases left between them. DNA for the CDR3: TGTGCCAGCGGGTCTAGAGGGCAGCCTGGCAACTATGGCTACACCTTC. Encoded protein: CASGSRGQPGNYGYTF.

The gene calls are TRBV5-1 and TRBJ2-1; possibly TRBD2 for D (5 bases). With 3 bases removed from V and 5 bases from J, the gap between germline ends came to 12 bases. Per the germline V gene, CDR1 is SGHRS and CDR2 is YFSETQ. The CDR3 totals 14 residues. The DNA for the CDR3 is TGCGCCAGCAGCTACGGCGGAGGAAACAATGAGCAGTTCTTC. Translating gives CASSYGGGNNEQFF.

The CDR3 bases are TGTGCCAGATCGAGACAGGGCGACGAGCAGTACTTC. Translation gives CARSRQGDEQYF. The chain is built from TRBV6-5 and TRBJ2-7; 7 bases match TRBD1. This CDR3 contains 12 residues. V was clipped by 9 bases and J by 5 bases; unmatched bases: 7. The V gene's germline CDR1 is MNHEY and CDR2 SVGAGI.

The chain has TRBV30 and TRBJ1-6; 10 nucleotides match TRBD1. CDR1 and CDR2 (germline): GTSNPN, SVGIG (reference sequence). The CDR3 consists of 13 residues. V dropped 8 bases and J dropped 7; count of bases not matched to a gene: 5. The CDR3 DNA follows: TGTGCCGGAGCGACAGGGGGCAATTCACCCCTCCACTTT. Translating gives CAGATGGNSPLHF.

The chain couples TRBV24-1 to TRBJ2-2; 8 nucleotides align to TRBD2. The germline V gene encodes CDR1 KGHDR and CDR2 SFDVKD. The CDR3 extends over 17 amino acids. Unmatched junction bases numbered 12, after V lost 5 bases and J lost 5 bases. The CDR3, as DNA: TGTGCCACCAGTGGCTCCAGAGCGGGAGCTGGAACCGGGGAGCTGTTTTTT. Amino acids: CATSGSRAGAGTGELFF.

This sequence joins TRBV14 and TRBJ2-1, with 12 bases matching TRBD2. Germline CDR1 reads SGHDN; CDR2 reads FVKESK. The CDR3 sequence is 19 residues long. Losses at the gene ends were 4 bases for V and 3 bases for J; bases not matched to a gene: 13. The CDR3 spells CASSPGRASGRGYYNEQFF. The CDR3 coding sequence is TGTGCCAGCAGCCCGGGTCGGGCTAGCGGGAGGGGATACTACAATGAGCAGTTCTTC.

This clone was counted once. The CDR3 spells CASSRLDRRMNTEAFF. The CDR3 coding sequence is TGCGCCAGCAGCCGATTGGACAGGCGCATGAACACTGAAGCTTTCTTT. The chain has TRBV5-1 and TRBJ1-1; TRBD1 aligns across 7 bases. With V trimmed by 4 bases and J by 0 bases, 9 bases remained unmatched. Germline V CDR1 and CDR2: SGHRS, YFSETQ. This CDR3 region has 16 residues.

The table lists this clone with a few counts. The genes are TRBV18 and TRBJ1-1, with a tentative D call TRBD1 (5 bases). Trimming removed 1 base at V and 5 bases at J, with 17 bases between. CDR1 and CDR2 (germline): KGHSH, LQKENI. This CDR3 has 16 amino acids. CDR3 in amino acids: CASSPRLRQGGTEAFF. Written as DNA, the CDR3 is TGTGCCAGCTCACCACGTCTAAGGCAGGGAGGGACTGAAGCTTTCTTT.

This clone has a handful of counts. This chain uses TRBV5-1 with TRBJ1-1; D not resolved. Trimming took off 0 bases at V and 3 bases at J, with 15 bases between the two ends. The CDR3 length is 16 residues. Germline V gene data show CDR1 as SGHRS and CDR2 as YFSETQ. DNA for the CDR3: TGCGCCAGCAGCTTGGATAGGCCAGGTTCCGACACTGAAGCTTTCTTT. Translated: CASSLDRPGSDTEAFF.

The gene calls are TRBV5-1 and TRBJ2-3, with 8 bases that match TRBD1. V lost 4 bases to trimming and J lost 3 bases; unmatched junction nucleotides: 10. This CDR3 region has 16 residues. Germline V gene data show CDR1 as SGHRS and CDR2 as YFSETQ. CDR3 bases: TGCGCCAGCAGCCCGGGACAGGTCGTACAGACAGATACGCAGTATTTT. Translated, it gives CASSPGQVVQTDTQYF.

The chain joins TRBV10-3 to TRBJ2-7; 8 nucleotides agree with TRBD2. Germline V gene sequence: CDR1 ENHRY, CDR2 SYGVKD. With V trimmed by 4 bases and J by 4 bases, 9 bases remained unmatched. This CDR3 region has 15 residues. As DNA, the CDR3 is TGTGCCATCAGTGGAGGACTAGCCCAGAGGTACGAGCAGTACTTC. This codes for CAISGGLAQRYEQYF.

The rearrangement links TRBV27 to TRBJ2-7; TRBD2 agrees at 15 bases. CDR1 MNHEY and CDR2 SMNVEV come from the germline V gene (reference sequence). Trimming at V came to 5 bases and at J to 3 bases, leaving 8 bases not matched to a gene. This CDR3 has 17 residues. The CDR3 DNA reads as TGTGCCAGCAGTGGATGGACTAGCGGGAGGGGGGACTACGAGCAGTACTTC. Its translation: CASSGWTSGRGDYEQYF.

The chain uses TRBV27 and TRBJ2-7; D might be TRBD1 (6 bases). CDR3 length: 15 amino acids. Germline-derived CDR1 and CDR2 are MNHEY and SMNVEV (reference sequence). The germline V and J ends were trimmed by 0 bases and 0 bases, with 9 bases remaining between them. CDR3 residues: CASSLSLDSSYEQYF. The CDR3 DNA reads TGTGCCAGCAGTTTATCACTGGACAGCTCCTACGAGCAGTACTTC.

Notes on this clone: Mismatch with germline at one junction end may stem from a read error. The gene calls are TRBV15 and TRBJ2-1; 14 nucleotides match TRBD2. The CDR3 runs 16 residues. CDR1 LNHNV and CDR2 YYDKDF come from the germline V gene (reference sequence). This chain's CDR3 is CATTTSGRASCNEQFF. Here the CDR3 DNA reads TGTGCAACCACGACTAGCGGGAGGGCCAGTTGCAATGAGCAGTTCTTC.

This chain connects TRBV5-1 to TRBJ2-3; 10 positions agree with TRBD2. Per germline, CDR1 SGHRS and CDR2 YFSETQ. The CDR3 consists of 14 residues. J was trimmed by 5 bases and V by 6 bases; bases with no gene match: 6. CDR3 in amino acids: CASKLAGSEDTQYF. The CDR3, as DNA: TGCGCCAGCAAACTAGCGGGATCAGAAGATACGCAGTATTTT.

The V call is TRBV6-6, the J call TRBJ1-2, with D possibly being TRBD1 (5 bases). CDR3 length equals 15 residues. Trimming cost V 5 bases and J 4 bases, with 17 bases left between them. Germline CDR1 and CDR2: MNHNY and SVGAGI (reference sequence). The CDR3 sequence is CASSQTQGRLYGYTF. CDR3 nucleotide sequence: TGTGCCAGCAGTCAAACTCAGGGCCGCCTCTATGGCTACACCTTC.

The chain carries TRBV3-1 (or the pseudogene TRBV3-2) and TRBJ2-5; 9 bases align to TRBD2. The germline CDR1 and CDR2 sequences are LGHDT and YNNKEL (reference sequence). The CDR3 loop spans 14 amino acids. After removal of 4 bases from V and 13 bases from J, the junction contained 13 bases not matched to a gene. This CDR3 reads CASSREGVAGVGYF. As DNA, the CDR3 is TGTGCCAGCAGCCGGGAGGGAGTAGCGGGAGTCGGGTACTTC.

The rearrangement uses TRBV5-4 and TRBJ2-1; D possibly corresponds to TRBD1 (6 bases). The CDR3 consists of 14 residues. Between the trimmed V and J ends, which lost 1 base and 7 bases, there was a span of 12 bases. Germline CDR1 SGHNT, CDR2 YYREEE (reference sequence). CDR3 coding DNA: TGTGCCAGCAGCTTGTGGGACAAGACGAATGAGCAGTTCTTC. It encodes CASSLWDKTNEQFF.

V gene TRBV29-1 combines with J gene TRBJ2-3; a weak D match, TRBD2 (6 bases). Germline CDR1 SQVTM, CDR2 ANQGSEA. This CDR3 has 14 residues. V dropped 8 bases and J dropped 5 bases, with 20 bases sitting between them. In nucleotides, the CDR3 is TGCAGCCTCCTTGGGGGGAGAGGGGTAGATACGCAGTATTTT. It encodes CSLLGGRGVDTQYF.

V is TRBV30 and J is TRBJ1-5; perhaps TRBD1 as D (6 bases). Germline CDR1 and CDR2: GTSNPN and SVGIG (reference sequence). Trimming shortened V by 3 bases and J by 4 bases, and 10 bases separated the two germline ends. This CDR3 is 13 amino acids long. CDR3 protein: CAWRTGPNQPQHF. CDR3 coding DNA: TGTGCCTGGAGAACAGGGCCGAATCAGCCCCAGCATTTT.

The J gene is TRBJ1-1, the V gene TRBV18; D is unresolved. From germline, CDR1 is KGHSH and CDR2 LQKENI. The germline V and J ends were trimmed by 6 bases and 3 bases, with 20 bases remaining between them. The CDR3 has 16 residues. The CDR3 protein is CASSSRVPRDHTEAFF. The CDR3 DNA sequence: TGTGCCAGCTCGTCCCGCGTGCCCCGGGATCACACTGAAGCTTTCTTT. The full variable domain, with the rest looked up from reference TRBV18 and TRBJ1-1, is NAGVMQNPRHLVRRRGQEARLRCSPMKGHSHVYWYRQLPEEGLKFMVYLQKENIIDESGMPKERFSAEFPKEGPSILRIQQVVRGDSAAYFCASSSRVPRDHTEAFFGQGTRLTVV.

This clone was seen only a few times. This sample also contains other DNA sequences that code for the same CDR3. V is TRBV12-3 or TRBV12-4 and J is TRBJ1-2; unclear D gene. The CDR3 extends over 12 amino acids. Deletions cut 6 bases from V and 5 bases from J, with 10 bases between. This CDR3 is CASSRIGYGYTF. Here the CDR3 DNA reads TGTGCCAGCAGCAGGATAGGTTATGGCTACACCTTC.

V and J are TRBV6-5 and TRBJ2-3; no definite D call. Germline-derived CDR1 and CDR2 are MNHEY and SVGAGI. The V gene lost 0 bases and the J gene lost 4 bases, with 5 bases spanning the gap. This CDR3 is 13 amino acids long. CDR3 coding DNA: TGTGCCAGCAGTTACTCAACAGCAGATACGCAGTATTTT. Protein sequence: CASSYSTADTQYF.

The chain uses TRBV2 and TRBJ2-6; D possibly corresponds to TRBD1 (5 bases). V gave up 5 bases and J gave up 2 bases, with 13 bases separating them. The CDR3 is made up of 16 amino acids. CDR1 is SNHLY, CDR2 FYNNEI, per germline. CDR3 sequence: CASSPRAGPGANVLTF. CDR3 bases: TGTGCCAGCAGTCCCCGGGCAGGGCCTGGGGCCAACGTCCTGACTTTC.

This clone was seen more than once but under ten times. The rearrangement joins TRBV30 to TRBJ1-1, with D uncertain. CDR3 length: 10 residues. Trimming took off 4 bases at V and 10 bases at J, with 10 bases between the two ends. CDR1 GTSNPN and CDR2 SVGIG come from the germline V gene (reference sequence). CDR3 nucleotides: TGTGCCTGGACGGGAAGAAGAGCTTTCTTT. Protein: CAWTGRRAFF.

V and J are TRBV5-1 and TRBJ1-1; D is ambiguous. The V gene lost 6 bases and the J gene lost 0 bases, with 9 bases spanning the gap. Germline CDR1 reads SGHRS; CDR2 reads YFSETQ. The CDR3 loop spans 13 amino acids. The CDR3 nucleotides read TGCGCCAGCACGGGAACTCTGAACACTGAAGCTTTCTTT. Its translation is CASTGTLNTEAFF.